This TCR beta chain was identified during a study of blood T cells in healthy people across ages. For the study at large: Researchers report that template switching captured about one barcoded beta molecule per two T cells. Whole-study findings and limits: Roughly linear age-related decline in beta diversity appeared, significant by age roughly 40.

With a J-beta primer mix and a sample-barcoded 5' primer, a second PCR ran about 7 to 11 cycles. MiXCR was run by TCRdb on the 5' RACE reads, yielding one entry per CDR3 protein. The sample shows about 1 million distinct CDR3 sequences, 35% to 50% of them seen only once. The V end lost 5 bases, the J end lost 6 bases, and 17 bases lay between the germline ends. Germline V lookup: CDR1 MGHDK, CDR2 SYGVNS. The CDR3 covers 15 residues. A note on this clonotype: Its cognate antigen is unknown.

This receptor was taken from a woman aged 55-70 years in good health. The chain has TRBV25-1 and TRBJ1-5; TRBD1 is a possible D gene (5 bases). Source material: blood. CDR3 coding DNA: TGTGCCAGCAGTCAAAGGGGAGGGCCCGGTCAGCCCCAGCATTTT. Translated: CASSQRGGPGQPQHF.